This entry lists 10 T cell receptor beta chains sequenced from one sample in a study of CD8+ T cells in alopecia areata. Sequencing used cDNA as its template, made by extracting RNA and reverse transcribing it. The table came from immunoSEQ multiplex PCR; TCRdb's copy has only in-frame clones and leaves some out. The sample consists of 150,000 to 200,000 clones, more than 50% of them appearing once. Treatment specified: oral pan-JAK inhibitor, 5-10 mg twice daily. The sequencing used CD4+ T cells sorted from blood, collected at week 24, from a patient treated with tofacitinib. These receptors all come from a human donor with alopecia areata.

V gene TRBV9 combines with J gene TRBJ1-5; no definite D call. The CDR3 spans 13 residues. Germline V gene lookup returns CDR1 SGDLS and CDR2 YYNGEE. V lost 0 bases, J lost 5 bases, and 6 bases lay in between. Written as DNA, the CDR3 is TGTGCCAGCAGCGTAGATATGCATCAGCCCCAGCATTTT. Protein: CASSVDMHQPQHF. Supplemented by reference TRBV9 and TRBJ1-5, the full variable domain reads DSGVTQTPKHLITATGQRVTLRCSPRSGDLSVYWYQQSLDQGLQFLIQYYNGEERAKGNILERFSAQQFPDLHSELNLSSLELGDSALYFCASSVDMHQPQHFGDGTRLSIL.

This chain joins TRBV6-5 and TRBJ2-7; tentatively, D is TRBD1 (5 bases). The CDR3 extends over 14 amino acids. V was pared by 2 bases and J by 3 bases, with 11 bases between. Germline values: CDR1 MNHEY, CDR2 SVGAGI. In nucleotides, the CDR3 is TGTGCCAGCAGTTACGTATCAGGGTTCTACGAGCAGTACTTC. Protein: CASSYVSGFYEQYF.

The chain combines TRBV5-6 with TRBJ2-4; TRBD1 matches at 10 bases. V trimming: 6 bases; J trimming: 15 bases; junction bases outside the gene matches: 12. The CDR3 runs 13 residues. CDR1 is SGHDT, CDR2 YYEEEE, per germline. CDR3 residues: CASTSRDRGYWYF. As DNA, the CDR3 is TGTGCCAGCACTTCCCGGGACAGGGGATATTGGTACTTC.

The rearrangement joins TRBV30 to TRBJ1-2; D is unresolved. Trimming cost V 1 base and J 11 bases, with 8 bases left between them. Germline V CDR1 and CDR2: GTSNPN, SVGIG (reference sequence). This CDR3 is 10 amino acids long. The CDR3 bases are TGTGCCTGGAGTGGAGCGGGATACACCTTC. This translates into CAWSGAGYTF.

A few counts support this clone. The chain joins TRBV9 to TRBJ2-6; TRBD1 agrees at 10 bases. The germline V gene has CDR1 SGDLS and CDR2 YYNGEE. V gave up 3 bases and J gave up 4 bases; unmatched junction bases: 10. The CDR3 contains 18 residues. CDR3 sequence: CASSDKTGGWAGANVLTF. Written as DNA, the CDR3 is TGTGCCAGCAGCGATAAGACAGGGGGCTGGGCCGGGGCCAACGTCCTGACTTTC.

The V gene is TRBV7-2, the J gene TRBJ1-2, with 7 bases fitting TRBD1. V lost 5 bases and J lost 2; bases outside the gene matches: 5. Germline CDR1 is SGHTA and CDR2 is FQGNSA. CDR3 length: 14 residues. CDR3 loop: CASSPDRANYGYTF. CDR3 nucleotide sequence: TGTGCCAGCAGCCCCGACAGGGCCAACTATGGCTACACCTTC.

V usage is TRBV20-1 and J usage is TRBJ2-1, with D unresolved. The CDR3 has 10 amino acids. In germline, CDR1 is DFQATT, CDR2 SNEGSKA (reference sequence). The CDR3 reads CSLWVNEQFF. The CDR3 coding sequence is TGCAGCCTGTGGGTGAATGAGCAGTTCTTC.

This clone has just a few counts. The chain employs TRBV29-1 and TRBJ2-1, with 8 positions matching TRBD1. V shed 4 bases and J 1 base; nucleotides not matched to a gene: 6. Germline V lookup: CDR1 SQVTM, CDR2 ANQGSEA. There are 15 residues in the CDR3. The CDR3 nucleotides are TGCAGCGTTGTTCCCGACAGGGGATCCTACAATGAGCAGTTCTTC. Translation gives CSVVPDRGSYNEQFF.

This clone was recorded once. The chain carries TRBV2 and TRBJ1-1, with a possible D match to TRBD1 (5 bases). The CDR3 is made up of 11 amino acids. The V end was cut by 11 bases, the J end by 3 bases, with 10 bases between. The germline V gene has CDR1 SNHLY and CDR2 FYNNEI. The CDR3 bases are TGTGCCGGAGGGGAGTACACTGAAGCTTTCTTT. Translating it yields CAGGEYTEAFF.

This rearrangement joins TRBV28 to TRBJ1-4, with D perhaps TRBD1 (5 bases). The CDR3 spans 15 residues. CDR1 is MDHEN and CDR2 is SYDVKM in the germline V gene. Trimming pared 7 bases from V and 10 bases from J, leaving 22 bases between. CDR3 DNA sequence: TGTGCCAGCACCCGGCATCAGGGTCCTTCTGGAAAACTGTTTTTT. Translation: CASTRHQGPSGKLFF.